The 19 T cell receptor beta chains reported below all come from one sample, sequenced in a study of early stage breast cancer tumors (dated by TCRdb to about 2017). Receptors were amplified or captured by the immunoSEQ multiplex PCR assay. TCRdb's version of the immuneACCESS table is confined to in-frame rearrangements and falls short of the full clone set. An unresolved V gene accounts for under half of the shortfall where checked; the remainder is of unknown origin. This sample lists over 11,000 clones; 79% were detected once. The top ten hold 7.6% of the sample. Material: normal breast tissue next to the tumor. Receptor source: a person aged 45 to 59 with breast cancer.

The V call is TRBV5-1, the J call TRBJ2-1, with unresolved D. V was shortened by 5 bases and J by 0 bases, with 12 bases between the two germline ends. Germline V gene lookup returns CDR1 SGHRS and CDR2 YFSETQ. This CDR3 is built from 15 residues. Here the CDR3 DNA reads TGCGCCAGCAGTCTAGAATCTAGCTCCTACAATGAGCAGTTCTTC. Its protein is CASSLESSSYNEQFF.

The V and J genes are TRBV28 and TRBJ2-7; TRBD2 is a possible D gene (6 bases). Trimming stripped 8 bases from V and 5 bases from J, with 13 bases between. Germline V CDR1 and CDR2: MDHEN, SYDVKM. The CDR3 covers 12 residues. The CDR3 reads CASGSGEDEQYF. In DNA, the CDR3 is TGTGCCAGCGGATCGGGGGAGGACGAGCAGTACTTC.

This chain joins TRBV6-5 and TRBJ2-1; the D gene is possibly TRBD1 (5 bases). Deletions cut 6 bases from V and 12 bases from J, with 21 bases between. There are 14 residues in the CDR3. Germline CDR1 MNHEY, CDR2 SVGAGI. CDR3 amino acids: CASRNEGRARVQFF. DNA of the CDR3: TGTGCCAGCAGGAACGAAGGCAGGGCTCGGGTGCAGTTCTTC.

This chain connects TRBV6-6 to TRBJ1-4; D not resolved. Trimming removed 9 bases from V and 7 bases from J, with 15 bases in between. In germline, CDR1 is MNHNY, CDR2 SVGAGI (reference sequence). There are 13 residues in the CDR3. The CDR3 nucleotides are TGTGCCAGTTGTCGGGATTTTGGTGAAAAACTGTTTTTT. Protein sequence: CASCRDFGEKLFF.

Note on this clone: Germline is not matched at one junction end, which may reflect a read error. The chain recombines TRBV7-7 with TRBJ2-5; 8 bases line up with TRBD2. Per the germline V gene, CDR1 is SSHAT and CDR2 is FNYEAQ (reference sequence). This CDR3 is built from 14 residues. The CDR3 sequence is CASSLEGLGETQYF. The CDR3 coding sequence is TGTGCTAGCAGCTTAGAGGGACTAGGAGAGACCCAGTACTTC.

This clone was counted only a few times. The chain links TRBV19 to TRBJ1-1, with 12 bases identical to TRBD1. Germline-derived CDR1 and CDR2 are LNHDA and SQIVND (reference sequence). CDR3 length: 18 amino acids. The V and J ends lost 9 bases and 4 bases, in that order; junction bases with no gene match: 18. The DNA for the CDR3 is TGTGCCAGCGGGGGGGCTATCCGGGACAGGGGGCTTATCACTGAAGCTTTCTTT. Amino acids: CASGGAIRDRGLITEAFF.

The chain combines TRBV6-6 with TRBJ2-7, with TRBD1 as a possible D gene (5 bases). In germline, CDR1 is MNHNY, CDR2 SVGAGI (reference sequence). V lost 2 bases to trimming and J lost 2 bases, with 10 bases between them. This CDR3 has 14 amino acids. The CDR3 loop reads CASSYSRVTYEQYF. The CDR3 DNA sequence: TGTGCCAGCAGTTACAGCAGGGTCACCTACGAGCAGTACTTC.

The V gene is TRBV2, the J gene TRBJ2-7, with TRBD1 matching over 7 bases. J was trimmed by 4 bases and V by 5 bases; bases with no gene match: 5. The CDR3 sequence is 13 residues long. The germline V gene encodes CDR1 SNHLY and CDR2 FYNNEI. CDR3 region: CASSPGTAYEQYF. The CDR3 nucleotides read TGTGCCAGCAGTCCCGGGACAGCGTACGAGCAGTACTTC.

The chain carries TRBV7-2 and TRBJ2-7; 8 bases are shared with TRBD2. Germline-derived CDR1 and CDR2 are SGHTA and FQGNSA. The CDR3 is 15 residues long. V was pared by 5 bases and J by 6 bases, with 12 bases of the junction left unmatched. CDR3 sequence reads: CASSTAGTRPLEQYF. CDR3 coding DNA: TGTGCCAGCAGCACCGCCGGGACTAGGCCCCTCGAGCAGTACTTC.

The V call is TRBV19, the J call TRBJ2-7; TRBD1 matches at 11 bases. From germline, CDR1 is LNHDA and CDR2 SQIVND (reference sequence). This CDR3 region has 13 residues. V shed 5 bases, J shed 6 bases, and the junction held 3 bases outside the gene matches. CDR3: CASSRDRGGEQYF. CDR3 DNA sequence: TGTGCCAGTAGTCGGGACAGGGGGGGCGAGCAGTACTTC.

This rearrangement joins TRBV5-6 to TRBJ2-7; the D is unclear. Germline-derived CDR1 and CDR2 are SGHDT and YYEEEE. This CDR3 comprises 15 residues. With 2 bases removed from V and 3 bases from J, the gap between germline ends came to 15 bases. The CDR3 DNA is TGTGCCAGCAGCTTTCAATCTTGGGATCGCTACGAGCAGTACTTC. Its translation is CASSFQSWDRYEQYF.

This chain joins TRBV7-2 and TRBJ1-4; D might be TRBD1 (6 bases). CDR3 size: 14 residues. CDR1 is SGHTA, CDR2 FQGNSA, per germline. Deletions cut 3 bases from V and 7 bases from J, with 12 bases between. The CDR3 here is CASSLQGTGEKLFF. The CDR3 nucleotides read TGTGCCAGCAGCTTGCAGGGGACGGGTGAAAAACTGTTTTTT.

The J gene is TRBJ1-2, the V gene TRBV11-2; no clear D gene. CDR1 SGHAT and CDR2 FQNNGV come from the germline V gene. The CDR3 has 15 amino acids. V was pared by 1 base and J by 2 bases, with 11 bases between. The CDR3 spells CASSLVMDKNYGYTF. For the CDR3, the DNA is TGTGCCAGCAGCTTAGTTATGGATAAAAACTATGGCTACACCTTC. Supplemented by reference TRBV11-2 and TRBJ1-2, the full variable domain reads EAGVAQSPRYKIIEKRQSVAFWCNPISGHATLYWYQQILGQGPKLLIQFQNNGVVDDSQLPKDRFSAERLKGVDSTLKIQPAKLEDSAVYLCASSLVMDKNYGYTFGSGTRLTVV.

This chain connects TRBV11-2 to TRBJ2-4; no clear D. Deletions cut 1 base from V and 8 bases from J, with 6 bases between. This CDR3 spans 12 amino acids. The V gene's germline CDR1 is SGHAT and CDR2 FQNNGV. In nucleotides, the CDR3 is TGTGCCAGCAGCTTAGGACACGACATTCAGTACTTC. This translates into CASSLGHDIQYF.

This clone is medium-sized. The CDR3 sequence: CASSSWGAGELFF. In DNA, the CDR3 is TGTGCCAGCAGTTCATGGGGTGCCGGGGAGCTGTTTTTT. This chain links TRBV27 with TRBJ2-2, with D unresolved. In germline, CDR1 is MNHEY, CDR2 SMNVEV (reference sequence). The CDR3 is 13 amino acids. V was pared by 4 bases and J by 6 bases, with 9 bases between.

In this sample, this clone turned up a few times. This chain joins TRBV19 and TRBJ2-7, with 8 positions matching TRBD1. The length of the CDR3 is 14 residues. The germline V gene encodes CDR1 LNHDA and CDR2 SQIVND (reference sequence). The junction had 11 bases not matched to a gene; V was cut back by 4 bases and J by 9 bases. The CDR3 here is CASSTQGDSGMQYF. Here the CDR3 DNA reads TGTGCCAGTAGTACACAGGGGGACTCTGGTATGCAGTACTTC.

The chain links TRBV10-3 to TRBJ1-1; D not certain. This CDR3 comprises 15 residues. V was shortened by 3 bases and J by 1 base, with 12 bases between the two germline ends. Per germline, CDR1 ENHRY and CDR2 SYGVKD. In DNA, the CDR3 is TGTGCCATCAGTGACACTTGGCATAGGAACACTGAAGCTTTCTTT. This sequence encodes CAISDTWHRNTEAFF.

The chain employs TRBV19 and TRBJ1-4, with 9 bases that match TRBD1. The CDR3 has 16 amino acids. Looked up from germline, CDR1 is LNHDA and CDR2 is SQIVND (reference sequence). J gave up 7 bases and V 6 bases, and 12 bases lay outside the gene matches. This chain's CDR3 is CASSVLQGARSEKLFF. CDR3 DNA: TGTGCCAGTAGCGTTTTACAGGGGGCGCGGAGTGAAAAACTGTTTTTT.

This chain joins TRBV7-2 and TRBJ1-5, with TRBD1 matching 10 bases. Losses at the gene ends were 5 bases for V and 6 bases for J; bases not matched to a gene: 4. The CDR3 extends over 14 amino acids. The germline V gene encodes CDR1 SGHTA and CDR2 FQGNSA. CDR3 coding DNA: TGTGCCAGCAGCAACCGACAGGGGGCTCAGCCCCAGCATTTT. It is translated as CASSNRQGAQPQHF.